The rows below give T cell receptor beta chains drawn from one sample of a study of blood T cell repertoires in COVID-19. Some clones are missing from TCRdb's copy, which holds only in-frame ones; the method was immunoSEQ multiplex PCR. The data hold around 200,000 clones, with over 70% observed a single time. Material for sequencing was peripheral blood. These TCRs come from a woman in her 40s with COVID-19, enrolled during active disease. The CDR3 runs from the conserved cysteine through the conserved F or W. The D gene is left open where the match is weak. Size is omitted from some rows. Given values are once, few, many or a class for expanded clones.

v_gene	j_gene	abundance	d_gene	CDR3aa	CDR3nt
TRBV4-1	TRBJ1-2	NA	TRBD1	CASSEEPGQGWGGYTF	TGCGCCAGCAGCGAAGAACCGGGACAGGGGTGGGGTGGCTACACCTTC
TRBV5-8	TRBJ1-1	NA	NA	CASSPGLRRAFF	TGTGCCAGCAGTCCTGGCCTCCGCCGAGCTTTCTTT
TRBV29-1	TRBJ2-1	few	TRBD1	CSVRTGINEQFF	TGCAGCGTACGGACAGGGATTAATGAGCAGTTCTTC
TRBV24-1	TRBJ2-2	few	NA	CATSRQTGELFF	TGTGCCACCAGCCGACAGACCGGGGAGCTGTTTTTT
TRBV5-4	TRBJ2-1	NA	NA	CASSLRGPRVGEQFF	TGTGCCAGCAGCTTGAGAGGGCCTCGGGTAGGTGAGCAGTTCTTC
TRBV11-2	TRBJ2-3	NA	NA	CASSRRASAGDTQYF	TGTGCCAGCAGCCGTCGGGCATCTGCGGGAGATACGCAGTATTTT
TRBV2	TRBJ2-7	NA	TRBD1	CASRPGQGAIEQYF	TGTGCCAGCAGGCCGGGACAGGGGGCGATCGAGCAGTACTTC
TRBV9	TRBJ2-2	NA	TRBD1	CASSEHGTGNTGELFF	TGTGCCAGCAGCGAGCATGGGACAGGCAACACCGGGGAGCTGTTTTTT
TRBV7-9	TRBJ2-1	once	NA	CASSPLTLTYNEQFF	TGTGCCAGCAGCCCTCTGACACTGACCTACAATGAGCAGTTCTTC
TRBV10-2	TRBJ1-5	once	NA	CASRGGGNQPQHF	TGCGCCAGCAGGGGCGGGGGTAATCAGCCCCAGCATTTT
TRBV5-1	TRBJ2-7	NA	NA	CASSLYGTSYEQYF	TGCGCCAGCAGCTTGTATGGCACCTCCTACGAGCAGTACTTC